The 21 T cell receptor beta chains below come from one sample, sequenced in a study of T cell repertoires in cytomegalovirus infection. Antigen specificity for these receptors is unknown. One entry per CDR3 protein results from TCRdb running MiXCR on the reads. This sample has some 920,000 distinct CDR3 sequences; about a third occur once, and the top ten carry roughly 13%. This material consisted of cultured CD8+ T cells from PBMCs, taken from culture after CMV antigen stimulation. The source is a human donor in good health (CMV status not recorded). Some clones in this sample may be carry-over from other donors' samples.

In its sample, this clonotype was seen a few times. The chain recombines TRBV6-2 or TRBV6-3 with TRBJ1-2; weak D call: TRBD1 (5 bases). V was cut by 5 bases and J by 8 bases, with 18 bases left in between. This CDR3 has 14 residues. Germline CDR1 is MNHEY and CDR2 is SVGEGT. CDR3 DNA: TGTGCCAGCAGTCTCCCGGTTCGTGGGGACGGCTACACCTTC. Its protein is CASSLPVRGDGYTF.

This clonotype occurred a few times. This chain connects TRBV15 to TRBJ2-3; TRBD2 matches at 11 bases. Germline V gene data show CDR1 as LNHNV and CDR2 as YYDKDF (reference sequence). V gave up 5 bases and J gave up 4 bases; unmatched junction bases: 2. CDR3 length: 14 amino acids. The CDR3 DNA sequence: TGTGCCACCAGCGTAGCGGGGGGGCCAGATACGCAGTATTTT. Translation: CATSVAGGPDTQYF.

This clonotype was seen a handful of times. The genes are TRBV7-6 and TRBJ2-1; 10 bases agree with TRBD2. This CDR3 region has 15 residues. Looked up from germline, CDR1 is SGHVS and CDR2 is FNYEAQ. After removal of 5 bases from V and 4 bases from J, the junction contained 5 bases not matched to a gene. The CDR3 loop reads CASSARAGGYNEQFF. CDR3 nucleotide sequence: TGTGCCAGCAGCGCCCGAGCGGGGGGGTACAATGAGCAGTTCTTC.

This chain joins TRBV2 and TRBJ2-3; the D gene is possibly TRBD2 (5 bases). Trimming pared 5 bases from V and 2 bases from J, leaving 20 bases between. The CDR3 runs to 17 residues. CDR1 and CDR2 from the germline V gene are SNHLY and FYNNEI. The CDR3 sequence is CASSQWGEFEDTDTQYF. The CDR3 region has the DNA TGTGCCAGCAGTCAGTGGGGAGAATTCGAAGACACAGATACGCAGTATTTT.

The J gene is TRBJ2-5, the V gene TRBV28; 8 nucleotides agree with TRBD2. The CDR3 is 15 residues long. Germline V CDR1 and CDR2: MDHEN, SYDVKM. The J segment lost 2 bases and the V segment lost 7 bases, leaving 9 bases of the junction unmatched. CDR3 sequence (DNA): TGTGCCAGCACCTTGCGGGGGGCGACACAAGAGACCCAGTACTTC. This sequence encodes CASTLRGATQETQYF.

This clonotype was detected only a few times. This rearrangement joins TRBV19 to TRBJ1-5, with a tentative D call TRBD1 (5 bases). V was shortened by 7 bases and J by 5 bases, with 12 bases between the two germline ends. The V gene's germline CDR1 is LNHDA and CDR2 SQIVND (reference sequence). The CDR3 is 13 residues long. DNA for the CDR3: TGTGCCAGTAATCTGGGGGGATATCAGCCCCAGCATTTT. This gives the protein CASNLGGYQPQHF. The complete variable domain, with remaining parts taken from reference TRBV19 and TRBJ1-5, reads DGGITQSPKYLFRKEGQNVTLSCEQNLNHDAMYWYRQDPGQGLRLIYYSQIVNDFQKGDIAEGYSVSREKKESFPLTVTSAQKNPTAFYLCASNLGGYQPQHFGDGTRLSIL.

The V call is TRBV20-1, the J call TRBJ2-7; TRBD1 matches 8 bases. Germline lookup yields CDR1 DFQATT and CDR2 SNEGSKA (reference sequence). The CDR3 extends over 13 amino acids. V trimming: 6 bases; J trimming: 3 bases; junction bases outside the gene matches: 7. Here the CDR3 reads CSAIDRGFYEQYF. DNA for the CDR3: TGCAGTGCCATCGACAGGGGATTCTACGAGCAGTACTTC.

CDR3 residues: CASAHGTGFTEAFF. The CDR3 DNA sequence: TGTGCCAGCGCCCACGGGACAGGATTCACTGAAGCTTTCTTT. The chain carries TRBV6-4 and TRBJ1-1; 8 bases line up with TRBD1. The germline gives CDR1 MRHNA, CDR2 SNTAGT. J gave up 4 bases and V 8 bases, and 9 bases lay outside the gene matches. This CDR3 has 14 amino acids.

This clonotype was detected ten times or more. This chain joins TRBV12-3 or TRBV12-4 and TRBJ1-4, with no clear D. V lost 6 bases and J lost 0, with 11 bases in between. This CDR3 has 15 residues. CDR3 sequence: CASSRDSATNEKLFF. CDR3 sequence (DNA): TGTGCCAGCAGCCGGGATAGTGCAACTAATGAAAAACTGTTTTTT.

V usage is TRBV7-2 and J usage is TRBJ2-5; 8 bases line up with TRBD1. Germline CDR1 reads SGHTA; CDR2 reads FQGNSA. The V and J ends lost 6 bases and 4 bases, in that order; junction bases with no gene match: 4. This CDR3 has 13 residues. As DNA, the CDR3 is TGTGCCAGCAGGTCAGGGGGCGGAGAGACCCAGTACTTC. It is translated as CASRSGGGETQYF.

The chain uses TRBV7-9 and TRBJ1-2; D is perhaps TRBD1 (6 bases). CDR3 length: 14 residues. The V gene lost 4 bases and the J gene lost 6 bases, with 15 bases spanning the gap. In germline, CDR1 is SEHNR, CDR2 FQNEAQ (reference sequence). The CDR3 DNA reads TGTGCCAGCAGCTCCTCGGGGGCCCTTGATGGCTACACCTTC. It yields the protein CASSSSGALDGYTF.

This clonotype was seen a few times. The CDR3, as DNA: TGTGCCAGCAGCTTGGGGTGGGACAGGTTGAACACTGAAGCTTTCTTT. It codes for CASSLGWDRLNTEAFF. The chain joins TRBV5-4 to TRBJ1-1; 8 nucleotides align to TRBD1. This CDR3 region has 16 residues. Unmatched junction bases numbered 4, after V lost 0 bases and J lost 0 bases. CDR1 and CDR2 from the germline V gene are SGHNT and YYREEE (reference sequence).

The CDR3 reads CASSERDRGGDTQYF. In nucleotides, the CDR3 is TGTGCCAGCAGTGAAAGGGACAGGGGGGGAGATACGCAGTATTTT. The chain recombines TRBV6-1 with TRBJ2-3, with 11 bases matching TRBD1. Germline assignment: CDR1 MNHNS and CDR2 SASEGT. CDR3 length equals 15 residues. V was clipped by 2 bases and J by 5 bases; unmatched bases: 3.

The sample holds a few counts of this clonotype. This rearrangement joins TRBV20-1 to TRBJ1-6, with a possible D match to TRBD1 (5 bases). Germline lookup yields CDR1 DFQATT and CDR2 SNEGSKA (reference sequence). The ends were cut back, 0 bases at V and 5 bases at J, with 14 bases in the middle. The CDR3 loop spans 16 amino acids. The CDR3, as DNA: TGCAGTGCTAGAGATCTCTCGGACACTAATAATTCACCCCTCCACTTT. This encodes CSARDLSDTNNSPLHF.

In its sample, this clonotype was seen many times. J is TRBJ1-1 and V is TRBV7-2; TRBD1 might be the D (5 bases). The CDR3 covers 18 residues. V was pared by 0 bases and J by 0 bases, with 17 bases between. Per germline, CDR1 SGHTA and CDR2 FQGNSA. CDR3 amino acids: CASSLAKGLGVMNTEAFF. DNA of the CDR3: TGTGCCAGCAGCTTAGCTAAGGGGTTGGGAGTAATGAACACTGAAGCTTTCTTT.

This chain connects TRBV14 to TRBJ1-2; D uncertain. This CDR3 spans 16 amino acids. V lost 4 bases to trimming and J lost 8 bases, with 23 bases between them. The germline V gene has CDR1 SGHDN and CDR2 FVKESK. This CDR3 is CASSRVVAGTQEGYTF. The CDR3 DNA sequence: TGTGCCAGCAGCCGAGTTGTGGCAGGAACCCAGGAGGGCTACACCTTC.

Details on this clonotype: Compared with germline, one end of the junction differs, possibly owing to a read error. The J gene is TRBJ2-1, the V gene TRBV28; D remains unclear. Per the germline V gene, CDR1 is MDHEN and CDR2 is SYDVKM. This CDR3 is 14 amino acids long. The CDR3 DNA reads TGTGCCAACAGTCTTTGGGGCTCCTACAATGAGCAGTTCTTC. This translates into CANSLWGSYNEQFF.

This clonotype has a handful of counts. The chain employs TRBV5-5 and TRBJ2-5; 11 bases align to TRBD1. The CDR3 runs to 15 residues. Germline loops: CDR1 SGHKS, CDR2 YYEKEE (reference sequence). Trimming at V came to 3 bases and at J to 4 bases, leaving 5 bases not matched to a gene. CDR3 loop: CASSYGQGASETQYF. The CDR3 DNA sequence: TGTGCCAGCAGCTACGGACAGGGGGCTTCAGAGACCCAGTACTTC. The full variable domain, completed using reference TRBV5-5 and TRBJ2-5, is DAGVTQSPTHLIKTRGQQVTLRCSPISGHKSVSWYQQVLGQGPQFIFQYYEKEERGRGNFPDRFSARQFPNYSSELNVNALLLGDSALYLCASSYGQGASETQYFGPGTRLLVL.

The chain couples TRBV28 to TRBJ2-1, with unresolved D. The germline V and J ends were trimmed by 3 bases and 5 bases, with 17 bases remaining between them. Germline-derived CDR1 and CDR2 are MDHEN and SYDVKM. The length of the CDR3 is 16 residues. In nucleotides, the CDR3 is TGTGCCAGCAGTTTGCCTACAGACAAAGGAAACAATGAGCAGTTCTTC. It codes for CASSLPTDKGNNEQFF.

The CDR3 reads CASSQPNTIAKNIQYF. CDR3 coding DNA: TGTGCCAGCAGCCAACCGAACACTATAGCCAAAAACATTCAGTACTTC. V is TRBV7-6 and J is TRBJ2-4, with unresolved D. Trimming took 5 bases from V and 0 from J, leaving 14 bases between them. This CDR3 is built from 16 residues. Germline values: CDR1 SGHVS, CDR2 FNYEAQ.

This clonotype was seen a few times. The chain has TRBV27 and TRBJ1-2, with TRBD1 as a possible D gene (6 bases). This CDR3 comprises 16 residues. V lost 7 bases and J 0 bases, leaving 18 bases between the germline ends. Germline lookup yields CDR1 MNHEY and CDR2 SMNVEV (reference sequence). The CDR3 DNA reads as TGTGCCAGCACCCAAACATGGACAGCCGCTAACTATGGCTACACCTTC. Protein product: CASTQTWTAANYGYTF.